This T cell receptor (beta chain) came from a study of T cell changes during pregnancy in multiple sclerosis. Using immunoSEQ multiplex PCR, the repertoire was profiled, and TCRdb retains in-frame clones only, with some absent. The table shows around 83,000 clones, with 90% to 95% occurring only once. Unmatched junction bases numbered 1, after V lost 0 bases and J lost 10 bases. In germline, CDR1 is SGDLS, CDR2 YYNGEE. CDR3 length: 14 residues. The sample holds one count of this clone. V gene TRBV9 combines with J gene TRBJ2-1; 13 bases are shared with TRBD2. The origin of this receptor is a female donor with multiple sclerosis, enrolled in a pregnancy study. The specimen comprised CD4+ T cells from peripheral blood mononuclear cells, sampled in the second trimester of pregnancy. CDR3 in amino acids: CASSVGTSGGEQFF. Here the CDR3 DNA reads TGTGCCAGCAGCGTAGGGACTAGCGGGGGAGAGCAGTTCTTC.